The T cell receptor (beta chain) under discussion was sequenced for a study of blood T cells in healthy people across ages. With a J-beta primer mix and a sample-barcoded 5' primer, a second PCR ran about 6 to 11 cycles. TCRdb itself ran the 5' RACE reads through MiXCR, one entry per CDR3 protein. The profile shows almost 1 million distinct CDR3 sequences, just over 50% of them singletons. The CDR3 spans 17 residues. J was trimmed by 4 bases and V by 5 bases; bases with no gene match: 9. Germline CDR1 MDHEN, CDR2 SYDVKM. The source of this sequence is a woman between 55 and 75 years old in good health. The chain carries TRBV28 and TRBJ2-3, with 13 positions matching TRBD2. Sequencing was performed on blood. Written as DNA, the CDR3 is TGTGCCAGCAGTGCACTAGCGGGAGGGAGTGGCGCAGATACGCAGTATTTT. This codes for CASSALAGGSGADTQYF.